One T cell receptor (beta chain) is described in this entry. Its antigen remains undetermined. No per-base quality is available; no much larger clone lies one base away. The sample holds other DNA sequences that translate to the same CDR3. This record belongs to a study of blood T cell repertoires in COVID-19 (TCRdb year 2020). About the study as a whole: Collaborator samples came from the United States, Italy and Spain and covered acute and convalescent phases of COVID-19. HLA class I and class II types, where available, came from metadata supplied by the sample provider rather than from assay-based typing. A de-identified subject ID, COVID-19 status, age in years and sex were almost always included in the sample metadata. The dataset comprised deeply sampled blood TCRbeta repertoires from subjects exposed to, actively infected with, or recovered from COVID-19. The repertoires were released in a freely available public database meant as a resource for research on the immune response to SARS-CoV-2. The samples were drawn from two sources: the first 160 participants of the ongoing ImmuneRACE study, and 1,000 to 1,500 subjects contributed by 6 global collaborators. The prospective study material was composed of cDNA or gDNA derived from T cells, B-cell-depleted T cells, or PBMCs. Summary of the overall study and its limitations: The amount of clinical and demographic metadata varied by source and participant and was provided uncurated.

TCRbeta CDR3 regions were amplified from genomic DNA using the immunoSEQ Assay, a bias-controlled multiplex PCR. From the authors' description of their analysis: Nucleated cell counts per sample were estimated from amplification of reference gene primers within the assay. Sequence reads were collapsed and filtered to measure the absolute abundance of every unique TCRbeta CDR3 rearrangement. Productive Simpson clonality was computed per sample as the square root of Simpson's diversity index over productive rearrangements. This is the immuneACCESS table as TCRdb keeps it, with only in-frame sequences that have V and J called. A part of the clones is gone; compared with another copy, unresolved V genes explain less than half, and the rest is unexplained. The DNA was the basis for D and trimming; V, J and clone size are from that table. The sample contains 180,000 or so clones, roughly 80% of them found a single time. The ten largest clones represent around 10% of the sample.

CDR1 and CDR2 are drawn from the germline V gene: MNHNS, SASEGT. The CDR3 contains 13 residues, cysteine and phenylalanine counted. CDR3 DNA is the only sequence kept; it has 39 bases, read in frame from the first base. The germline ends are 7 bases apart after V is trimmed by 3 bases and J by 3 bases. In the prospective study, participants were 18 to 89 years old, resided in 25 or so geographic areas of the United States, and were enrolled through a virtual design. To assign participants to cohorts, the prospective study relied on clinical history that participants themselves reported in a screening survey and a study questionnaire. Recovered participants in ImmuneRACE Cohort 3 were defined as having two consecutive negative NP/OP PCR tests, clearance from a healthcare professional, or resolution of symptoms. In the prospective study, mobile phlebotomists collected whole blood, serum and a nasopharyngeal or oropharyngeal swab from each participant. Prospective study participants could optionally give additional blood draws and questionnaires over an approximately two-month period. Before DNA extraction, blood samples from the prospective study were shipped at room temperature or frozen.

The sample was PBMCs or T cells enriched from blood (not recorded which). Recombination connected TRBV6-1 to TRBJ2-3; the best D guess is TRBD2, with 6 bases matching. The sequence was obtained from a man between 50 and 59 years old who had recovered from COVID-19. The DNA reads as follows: TGTGCCAGCAGTGAGAGCGGGACAGATACGCAGTATTTT. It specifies CASSESGTDTQYF.